There are a few counts of the clone carrying this T cell receptor beta chain. The antigen remains unidentified. The data are from a study of cytomegalovirus exposure and HLA in healthy donors. Findings and caveats of the study: According to reports, the classifier identified cytomegalovirus status with high specificity and sensitivity.

The CDR3 length is 13 residues. V lost 3 bases to trimming and J lost 1 base, with 7 bases between them. The germline CDR1 and CDR2 sequences are SGHRS and YFSETQ. 13 Jbeta primers and 60 Vbeta primers were used for the PCR. Some clones are missing from TCRdb's copy, which holds only in-frame ones; the method was immunoSEQ multiplex PCR. The table has about 170,000 clones, roughly four fifths seen once; the top ten hold 0.7% to 0.85%. The sequenced sample was PBMCs. The origin of this receptor is a female donor in good health and CMV-seronegative. The chain couples TRBV5-1 to TRBJ1-1; D remains ambiguous. CDR3 amino acids: CASSSYGNTEAFF. In DNA, the CDR3 is TGCGCCAGCAGCTCGTACGGGAACACTGAAGCTTTCTTT. Together with reference TRBV5-1 and TRBJ1-1, the CDR3 gives the full variable domain: KAGVTQTPRYLIKTRGQQVTLSCSPISGHRSVSWYQQTPGQGLQFLFEYFSETQRNKGNFPGRFSGRQFSNSRSEMNVSTLELGDSALYLCASSSYGNTEAFFGQGTRLTVV.